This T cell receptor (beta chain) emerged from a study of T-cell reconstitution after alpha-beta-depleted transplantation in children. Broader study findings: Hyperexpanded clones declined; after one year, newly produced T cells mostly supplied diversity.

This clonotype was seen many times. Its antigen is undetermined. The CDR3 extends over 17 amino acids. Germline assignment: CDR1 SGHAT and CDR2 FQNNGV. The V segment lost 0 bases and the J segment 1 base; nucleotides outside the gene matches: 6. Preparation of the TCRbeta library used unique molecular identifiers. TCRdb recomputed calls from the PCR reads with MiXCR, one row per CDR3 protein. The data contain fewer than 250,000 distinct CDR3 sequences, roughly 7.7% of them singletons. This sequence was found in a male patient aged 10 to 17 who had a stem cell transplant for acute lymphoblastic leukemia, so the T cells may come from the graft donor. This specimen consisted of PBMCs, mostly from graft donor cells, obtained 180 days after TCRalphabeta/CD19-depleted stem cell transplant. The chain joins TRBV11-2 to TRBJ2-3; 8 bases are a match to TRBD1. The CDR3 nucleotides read TGTGCCAGCAGCTTAGAAGAGATGACAGGGGGCACAGATACGCAGTATTTT. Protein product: CASSLEEMTGGTDTQYF.